Presented here are 27 T cell receptor beta chains from one specimen sequenced in a study of shared clonotypes between healthy human individuals. Measured with immunoSEQ multiplex PCR; TCRdb has only the in-frame clones, and not every one. Among approximately 940,000 clones listed, less than 85% were seen once. Sequenced input: memory CD4+ T cells sorted from blood. Subset in this sample: CD45RA-negative fraction. The receptors shown here come from a man aged 18 to 30 in good health.

The table lists this clone with a count of one. This sequence joins TRBV18 and TRBJ1-4; D uncertain. This CDR3 has 14 amino acids. Germline values: CDR1 KGHSH, CDR2 LQKENI. Trimming took off 4 bases at V and 0 bases at J, with 6 bases between the two ends. The CDR3 region has the DNA TGTGCCAGCTCACGGACTGCAACTAATGAAAAACTGTTTTTT. It specifies CASSRTATNEKLFF.

The chain employs TRBV5-8 and TRBJ1-2, with 9 bases lining up with TRBD1. The germline gives CDR1 SGHTS, CDR2 YDEGEE. The CDR3 is 16 residues long. V lost 5 bases to trimming and J lost 4 bases; unmatched junction nucleotides: 12. CDR3 loop: CASSFVTGTGSYGYTF. DNA of the CDR3: TGTGCCAGCAGTTTCGTCACCGGGACAGGGAGCTATGGCTACACCTTC.

This rearrangement joins TRBV20-1 to TRBJ2-7; D could derive from TRBD1 or TRBD2 (5 bases each). The CDR3 has 11 amino acids. Germline-derived CDR1 and CDR2 are DFQATT and SNEGSKA (reference sequence). V was clipped by 3 bases and J by 8 bases, with 11 bases between them. The CDR3 DNA is TGCAGTGCTAGTGTCCCGGGACAGCAGTACTTC. Residues: CSASVPGQQYF.

In this sample, this clone turned up once. This chain connects TRBV6-5 to TRBJ2-1; 10 bases match TRBD1. This CDR3 is built from 16 residues. With V trimmed by 0 bases and J by 7 bases, 6 bases remained unmatched. The germline V gene encodes CDR1 MNHEY and CDR2 SVGAGI. DNA for the CDR3: TGTGCCAGCAGTTACTCCCGACAGGGGGCACGGAATGAGCAGTTCTTC. Encoded protein: CASSYSRQGARNEQFF.

This clone came up a few times. This chain connects TRBV15 to TRBJ1-2, with TRBD1 identical over 8 bases. With V trimmed by 6 bases and J by 4 bases, 4 bases remained unmatched. From germline, CDR1 is LNHNV and CDR2 YYDKDF (reference sequence). CDR3 length: 13 residues. CDR3 bases: TGTGCCACCAGGGCAGGGGGCAGCTATGGCTACACCTTC. This gives the protein CATRAGGSYGYTF. Looking up the rest from reference TRBV15 and TRBJ1-2 gives the full variable domain: DAMVIQNPRYQVTQFGKPVTLSCSQTLNHNVMYWYQQKSSQAPKLLFHYYDKDFNNEADTPDNFQSRRPNTSFCFLDIRSPGLGDTAMYLCATRAGGSYGYTFGSGTRLTVV.

The chain couples TRBV7-3 to TRBJ1-5; tentatively, D is TRBD1 (5 bases). V was cut by 5 bases and J by 4 bases, with 12 bases left in between. In germline, CDR1 is SGHTA, CDR2 FQGTGA. This CDR3 is 14 amino acids long. Here the CDR3 reads CASSKATANQPQHF. In nucleotides, the CDR3 is TGTGCCAGCAGCAAAGCGACAGCAAATCAGCCCCAGCATTTT.

The chain carries TRBV6-5 and TRBJ2-5; 8 nucleotides match TRBD2. V lost 1 base to trimming and J lost 7 bases; unmatched junction nucleotides: 2. This CDR3 is 13 amino acids long. The germline V gene encodes CDR1 MNHEY and CDR2 SVGAGI. CDR3 amino acids: CASSYYGGGTQYF. The CDR3 DNA is TGTGCCAGCAGTTACTACGGGGGGGGGACCCAGTACTTC.

With regard to this clone: A junction boundary mismatches the germline segment, possibly from a read error. V and J are TRBV6-6 and TRBJ1-4; TRBD1 agrees at 7 bases. Germline assignment: CDR1 MNHNY and CDR2 SVGAGI (reference sequence). This CDR3 is built from 12 residues. The CDR3 here is CASSYWRGQLVF. The CDR3, as DNA: TGTGCCAGCAGTTACTGGAGGGGACAGCTTGTTTTT.

The V and J genes are TRBV19 and TRBJ2-7; D is unclear. CDR3 length equals 13 residues. Germline lookup yields CDR1 LNHDA and CDR2 SQIVND (reference sequence). The V gene lost 2 bases and the J gene lost 5 bases, with 10 bases spanning the gap. In DNA, the CDR3 is TGTGCCAGTAGTATACGAGGCAGAAACGAGCAGTACTTC. Encoded protein: CASSIRGRNEQYF.

This clone appeared once. The chain links TRBV9 to TRBJ1-4, with 8 bases matching TRBD1. The CDR3 runs to 14 residues. V shed 4 bases and J 6 bases; nucleotides not matched to a gene: 5. From germline, CDR1 is SGDLS and CDR2 YYNGEE. The CDR3 is CASSPADRDEKLFF. The CDR3, as DNA: TGTGCCAGCAGCCCGGCGGACAGGGATGAAAAACTGTTTTTT.

Note on this clone: Other nucleotide sequences from this sample produce the same CDR3. The chain links TRBV18 to TRBJ2-3; D is undetermined. Germline values: CDR1 KGHSH, CDR2 LQKENI. V gave up 0 bases and J gave up 3 bases, with 4 bases separating them. The CDR3 covers 13 residues. Written as DNA, the CDR3 is TGTGCCAGCTCACCACCTGTGACAGATACGCAGTATTTT. This sequence encodes CASSPPVTDTQYF.

This clone was seen only once. CDR3 amino acids: CASNGLAGGNTGELFF. The CDR3 coding sequence is TGTGCCAGCAACGGACTAGCGGGAGGTAACACCGGGGAGCTGTTTTTT. V is TRBV6-6 and J is TRBJ2-2; 14 positions agree with TRBD2. V lost 7 bases to trimming and J lost 2 bases; unmatched junction nucleotides: 3. This CDR3 is built from 16 residues. In germline, CDR1 is MNHNY, CDR2 SVGAGI (reference sequence).

The chain links TRBV9 to TRBJ2-2; D gene uncertain. The CDR3 is 12 residues long. Germline V gene data show CDR1 as SGDLS and CDR2 as YYNGEE. V lost 2 bases to trimming and J lost 5 bases, with 4 bases between them. The CDR3 spells CASSVQTGELFF. CDR3 in DNA: TGTGCCAGCAGCGTCCAGACCGGGGAGCTGTTTTTT.

This clone was observed at least ten times. The chain is built from TRBV10-3 and TRBJ1-4, with TRBD1 matching 11 bases. CDR3 size: 14 residues. The trim removed 4 bases at V and 6 bases at J, leaving 1 base unmatched. CDR1 ENHRY and CDR2 SYGVKD come from the germline V gene. The CDR3 loop is CAISGDRGDEKLFF. The CDR3 DNA is TGTGCCATCAGTGGGGACAGGGGGGATGAAAAACTGTTTTTT.

This rearrangement joins TRBV6-5 to TRBJ1-1; D is undetermined. The CDR3 runs 13 residues. Deletions cut 6 bases from V and 7 bases from J, with 15 bases between. CDR1 is MNHEY, CDR2 SVGAGI, per germline. CDR3 sequence reads: CASSPAESYEAFF. For the CDR3, the DNA is TGTGCCAGCAGCCCCGCCGAATCCTATGAAGCTTTCTTT.

This clone was observed at least ten times. This sequence joins TRBV7-6 and TRBJ1-1; possible D gene TRBD1, 5 bases. CDR3 length: 12 residues. Trimming shortened V by 5 bases and J by 4 bases, and 8 bases separated the two germline ends. The germline V gene has CDR1 SGHVS and CDR2 FNYEAQ. DNA for the CDR3: TGTGCCAGCAGCGGGGGTGGCACTGAAGCTTTCTTT. It encodes CASSGGGTEAFF.

This clone was found once. The genes are TRBV30 and TRBJ2-7, with 8 bases aligning to TRBD1. The CDR3 totals 14 residues. V dropped 1 base and J dropped 5; count of bases not matched to a gene: 7. Germline V CDR1 and CDR2: GTSNPN, SVGIG (reference sequence). CDR3 sequence reads: CAWSGQGTSHEQYF. For the CDR3, the DNA is TGTGCCTGGAGTGGACAGGGGACGTCCCACGAGCAGTACTTC.

Turning to this clone: At the DNA level, this CDR3 is encoded by other sequences in the same sample as well. The chain carries TRBV29-1 and TRBJ2-3; no reliable D call. The germline V gene encodes CDR1 SQVTM and CDR2 ANQGSEA. CDR3 length equals 11 residues. Trimming took 3 bases from V and 2 from J, leaving 3 bases between them. CDR3 DNA: TGCAGCGTTGAGACCACAGATACGCAGTATTTT. It translates to CSVETTDTQYF.

Details on this clone: This sample includes further DNA sequences coding for the same CDR3. V is TRBV5-1 and J is TRBJ2-7; no reliable D call. Germline assignment: CDR1 SGHRS and CDR2 YFSETQ. The V and J ends lost 0 bases and 2 bases respectively, with 3 bases between them. This CDR3 comprises 12 residues. CDR3 protein: CASSLGTYEQYF. CDR3 DNA sequence: TGCGCCAGCAGCTTGGGCACCTACGAGCAGTACTTC.

The chain uses TRBV7-2 and TRBJ1-2; 7 nucleotides agree with TRBD1. This CDR3 spans 15 amino acids. CDR1 and CDR2 from the germline V gene are SGHTA and FQGNSA. Trimming at V came to 3 bases and at J to 8 bases, leaving 12 bases not matched to a gene. The CDR3 sequence: CASSLTATSRGGYTF. For the CDR3, the DNA is TGTGCCAGCAGCTTGACTGCTACCTCCAGGGGGGGCTACACCTTC.

As to this clone: Other DNA sequences within the sample encode an identical CDR3. J is TRBJ1-1 and V is TRBV18; TRBD1 matches at 7 bases. The germline CDR1 and CDR2 sequences are KGHSH and LQKENI. V lost 1 base and J lost 5; bases outside the gene matches: 4. The CDR3 spans 14 residues. In nucleotides, the CDR3 is TGTGCCAGCTCACCACAAACAGGGGAAACTGAAGCTTTCTTT. It yields the protein CASSPQTGETEAFF.

The V call is TRBV2, the J call TRBJ2-7, with 7 bases identical to TRBD2. Germline values: CDR1 SNHLY, CDR2 FYNNEI. V lost 3 bases to trimming and J lost 4 bases; unmatched junction nucleotides: 6. CDR3 length: 14 residues. The CDR3 region is CASSEGGRGYEQYF. Here the CDR3 DNA reads TGTGCCAGCAGTGAGGGGGGGAGAGGTTACGAGCAGTACTTC. The full variable domain, with the rest looked up from reference TRBV2 and TRBJ2-7, is EPEVTQTPSHQVTQMGQEVILRCVPISNHLYFYWYRQILGQKVEFLVSFYNNEISEKSEIFDDQFSVERPDGSNFTLKIRSTKLEDSAMYFCASSEGGRGYEQYFGPGTRLTVT.

The CDR3 nucleotides read TGTGCCAGCACCGCCGGGACAGGGTCTCCCTACACCTTC. It yields the protein CASTAGTGSPYTF. The chain joins TRBV6-5 to TRBJ1-2, with TRBD1 matching 9 bases. The CDR3 is 13 amino acids. Germline V gene sequence: CDR1 MNHEY, CDR2 SVGAGI. Trimming took 7 bases from V and 10 from J; bases not matched to a gene: 10.

This clone turned up a few times. The chain employs TRBV7-2 and TRBJ2-7; 7 bases line up with TRBD2. This CDR3 region has 14 residues. Germline V gives CDR1 SGHTA, CDR2 FQGNSA. Trimming at V came to 1 base and at J to 5 bases, leaving 5 bases not matched to a gene. CDR3 bases: TGTGCCAGCAGCTTAGAGGGAGGGCCCCACGAGCAGTACTTC. Protein product: CASSLEGGPHEQYF.

V gene TRBV5-1 combines with J gene TRBJ2-7; the match to TRBD1 covers 8 bases. The ends lost 1 base at V and 3 bases at J; junction bases unmatched: 9. CDR3 length: 16 residues. Germline V CDR1 and CDR2: SGHRS, YFSETQ. The DNA of the CDR3 is TGCGCCAGCAGCTTGAAGGCAGGGGGCCTTTACTACGAGCAGTACTTC. This gives the protein CASSLKAGGLYYEQYF.

The gene calls are TRBV15 and TRBJ1-1; a weak D match, TRBD1 (5 bases). The CDR3 has 15 residues. The germline V and J ends were trimmed by 0 bases and 1 base, with 9 bases remaining between them. The V gene's germline CDR1 is LNHNV and CDR2 YYDKDF (reference sequence). Here the CDR3 DNA reads TGTGCCACCAGCAGAGATCGGGGCGGGAACACTGAAGCTTTCTTT. Protein: CATSRDRGGNTEAFF. Together with reference TRBV15 and TRBJ1-1, the CDR3 gives the full variable domain: DAMVIQNPRYQVTQFGKPVTLSCSQTLNHNVMYWYQQKSSQAPKLLFHYYDKDFNNEADTPDNFQSRRPNTSFCFLDIRSPGLGDTAMYLCATSRDRGGNTEAFFGQGTRLTVV.

The chain couples TRBV7-9 to TRBJ2-1; tentative D call: TRBD2 (7 bases). Germline values: CDR1 SEHNR, CDR2 FQNEAQ (reference sequence). The CDR3 has 16 amino acids. Trimming removed 5 bases from V and 2 bases from J, with 16 bases in between. CDR3 nucleotides: TGTGCCAGCAGCCCTTTACGGGGGGCCCCCTACAATGAGCAGTTCTTC. Amino acid sequence: CASSPLRGAPYNEQFF.